Listed here are 9 T cell receptor beta chains from one sample, sequenced in a study of PD-L1 blockade in urothelial cancer (TCRdb year 2017). Library preparation used the immunoSEQ multiplex PCR assay. In its TCRdb copy, this immuneACCESS table keeps in-frame sequences only and misses some clones. Where compared with another copy, unresolved V genes explain less than half of these, and the others have no known cause. The sample profile shows tens of thousands of clones; 86% of them were found once. The ten largest clonotypes hold 2.5% to 3.5% of the sample. The starting material was PBMCs, obtained around atezolizumab (anti-PD-L1) treatment. These TCRs come from a man between 50 and 59 years old with urothelial cancer.

The rearrangement uses TRBV6-6 and TRBJ1-6, with 8 nucleotides matching TRBD1. The V and J ends lost 8 bases and 10 bases, in that order; junction bases with no gene match: 7. The CDR3 spans 13 residues. Germline CDR1 MNHNY, CDR2 SVGAGI (reference sequence). Here the CDR3 reads CASGTGTVSPLHF. The CDR3 nucleotides are TGTGCCAGCGGGACAGGCACGGTGTCACCCCTCCACTTT.

The J gene is TRBJ2-7, the V gene TRBV7-9; a possible D gene is TRBD1 (5 bases). The CDR3 covers 16 residues. V lost 6 bases, J lost 1 base, and 19 bases lay in between. The V gene's germline CDR1 is SEHNR and CDR2 FQNEAQ (reference sequence). CDR3 in amino acids: CASSFPAGRGSYEQYF. The CDR3 DNA sequence: TGTGCCAGCAGTTTCCCGGCAGGGCGTGGATCCTACGAGCAGTACTTC.

In DNA form, the CDR3 reads TGTGCCAGCAGCCAGGAAAGGACAGGGAACACTGAAGCTTTCTTT. Encoded protein: CASSQERTGNTEAFF. The V call is TRBV4-2, the J call TRBJ1-1; 7 positions agree with TRBD1. CDR1 and CDR2 (germline): LGHNA, YNFKEQ. The V and J ends lost 3 bases and 1 base, in that order; junction bases with no gene match: 5. The CDR3 length is 15 residues.

This CDR3 reads CASKAQGQRTGELFF. CDR3 nucleotides: TGTGCCAGCAAGGCACAGGGGCAAAGAACCGGGGAGCTGTTTTTT. This chain links TRBV28 with TRBJ2-2, with TRBD1 identical over 7 bases. The V segment lost 7 bases and the J segment 5 bases; nucleotides outside the gene matches: 10. The CDR3 loop spans 15 amino acids. Germline CDR1 MDHEN, CDR2 SYDVKM. Supplemented by reference TRBV28 and TRBJ2-2, the full variable domain reads DVKVTQSSRYLVKRTGEKVFLECVQDMDHENMFWYRQDPGLGLRLIYFSYDVKMKEKGDIPEGYSVSREKKERFSLILESASTNQTSMYLCASKAQGQRTGELFFGEGSRLTVL.

The chain links TRBV18 to TRBJ1-4; a possible D gene is TRBD1 (5 bases). Trimming shortened V by 3 bases and J by 0 bases, and 17 bases separated the two germline ends. CDR1 and CDR2 (germline): KGHSH, LQKENI. The CDR3 consists of 18 residues. The CDR3: CASSPLPRVKATNEKLFF. CDR3 coding DNA: TGTGCCAGCTCACCTCTTCCCAGGGTCAAGGCAACTAATGAAAAACTGTTTTTT. Using reference TRBV18 and TRBJ1-4 for the parts outside the CDR3, the full variable domain is NAGVMQNPRHLVRRRGQEARLRCSPMKGHSHVYWYRQLPEEGLKFMVYLQKENIIDESGMPKERFSAEFPKEGPSILRIQQVVRGDSAAYFCASSPLPRVKATNEKLFFGSGTQLSVL.

The chain joins TRBV10-1 to TRBJ2-3; D is unresolved. Germline V gene data show CDR1 as WNHNN and CDR2 as SYGVQD (reference sequence). V was shortened by 0 bases and J by 1 base, with 5 bases between the two germline ends. The CDR3 has 14 residues. CDR3 loop: CASSESGGTDTQYF. The CDR3 DNA is TGCGCCAGCAGTGAGTCTGGAGGCACAGATACGCAGTATTTT.

The V gene is TRBV6-6, the J gene TRBJ1-1; maybe TRBD1 (5 bases). Germline V gene lookup returns CDR1 MNHNY and CDR2 SVGAGI (reference sequence). V shed 0 bases and J shed 4 bases, with 12 bases lying between them. The length of the CDR3 is 15 residues. CDR3 amino acids: CASSYSIGGGTEAFF. CDR3 in DNA: TGTGCCAGCAGTTACTCGATCGGGGGTGGCACTGAAGCTTTCTTT.

The chain has TRBV30 and TRBJ1-5; D gene ambiguous. Germline CDR1 and CDR2: GTSNPN and SVGIG (reference sequence). The CDR3 has 13 amino acids. Trimming shortened V by 0 bases and J by 5 bases, and 8 bases separated the two germline ends. CDR3 in DNA: TGTGCCTGGAGTGTACTGGGCTATCAGCCCCAGCATTTT. Encoded protein: CAWSVLGYQPQHF.

The chain employs TRBV2 and TRBJ2-1, with a tentative D call TRBD2 (6 bases). Germline V CDR1 and CDR2: SNHLY, FYNNEI. The V gene lost 3 bases and the J gene lost 7 bases, with 16 bases spanning the gap. The CDR3 contains 15 residues. CDR3 DNA: TGTGCCAGCAGTGATTGGACTACACTGGGGAATGAGCAGTTCTTC. Translating it yields CASSDWTTLGNEQFF.